This T cell receptor (beta chain) emerged from a study of OX40 agonist ivuxolimab in advanced cancers. About the full investigation: The costimulatory receptor OX40 (CD134) was targeted by ivuxolimab, a fully human IgG2 agonistic monoclonal antibody. Intravenous ivuxolimab was administered to patients every 2 weeks at six dose levels: 0.01, 0.1, 0.3, 1.5, 3 and 10 mg/kg. Among the roughly 52 dose-escalation patients, about 19 had hepatocellular carcinoma, approximately 15 melanoma, 9 renal cell carcinoma and 9 head and neck cancer. The dose-escalation cohort was roughly 80% male with a mean age of roughly 62 years, ranging from roughly 20 to 80. Patients were allowed to have had prior anti-PD-1, anti-PD-L1 or anti-CTLA-4 therapy, and 30% to 40% of the dose-escalation patients had been treated with checkpoint inhibitors. Partial responses occurred in three dose-escalation patients: two with cutaneous melanoma and one with hepatocellular carcinoma. Peripheral TCRbeta sequencing aimed to test whether ivuxolimab altered TCR sequence diversity and caused clonal T-cell expansion. The paper reports the monotherapy dose-escalation portion (N of about 52 patients) of the phase I ivuxolimab trial. General study outcomes and caveats: At doses of 0.1 to 3.0 mg/kg, clonal expansion of both CD4+ and CD8+ blood T cells was observed from baseline to week 6. The antigen specificity of the clonally expanded peripheral T cells was not determined. On average, CD8+ T cells showed more expanded clones than CD4+ T cells after ivuxolimab. In partial responders in the 0.1-3.0 mg/kg groups, normalized peripheral clonal expansion was found to be among the lowest, especially among CD8+ T cells. Low levels of normalized T-cell clonal expansion were also seen in some nonresponding patients.

The trial excluded patients who had a history of autoimmune disease or who were on systemic immunosuppression. In every dose cohort, peripheral blood was drawn for TCR sequencing at baseline, cycle 4 day 1, and cycle 7 day 1. The samples were drawn from a first-in-human, open-label, multicenter phase I dose-escalation trial of ivuxolimab. Adults with locally advanced or metastatic melanoma, renal cell carcinoma, hepatocellular carcinoma or head and neck squamous cell carcinoma were enrolled in the trial. Before TCR sequencing, CD4+ T cells and CD8+ T cells were sorted from peripheral blood as separate populations. For sequencing of the TCRbeta CDR3 region, genomic DNA was extracted from the sorted cells. The immunoSEQ Assay was used to sequence the TCRbeta CDR3 regions. As stored in TCRdb, this immuneACCESS dataset retains in-frame rearrangements with V and J assigned. A fraction of the clones does not appear; measured against another copy, unresolved V genes explain less than half of the discrepancy, and the remainder lacks a known reason. Counted in this sample were about 70,000 clones; around 80% of them appeared once. The ten largest clones add up to approximately 6.7% of the sample.

Taken from the germline V gene, the CDR1 and CDR2 loops are SGHTA and FQGNSA. Between the V and J ends, shortened by 4 bases and 0 bases respectively, the junction contains 11 bases. The CDR3 numbers 15 residues from cysteine through phenylalanine. The retained sequence is limited to the CDR3, 45 bases, with the frame set at the first base. For this clone: Its antigen is currently not known. Per-base quality was not reported, and no clone a single base away is much larger than it.

This receptor was identified in an adult with an advanced solid tumor such as melanoma, head and neck, liver or kidney cancer. The chain uses TRBV7-2 and TRBJ2-3, with the D gene not clear enough to name. The input for sequencing was CD4+ or CD8+ T cells sorted from blood, taken in a trial of the OX40 agonist ivuxolimab. The nucleotide sequence is given as TGTGCCAGCAGCTCTAATGGGGTTAGCACAGATACGCAGTATTTT. Translated, this is CASSSNGVSTDTQYF.